The 14 T cell receptor beta chains presented below share a single source sample, sequenced in a study of identical twins. TCRdb re-derived calls from the 5' RACE reads in MiXCR, one entry per CDR3 protein. The repertoire consists of 570,000 or so distinct CDR3 sequences, with 9% to 10% occurring once and the leading ten covering around 3.2%. This sample was also put to use in a study of yellow fever vaccine responses in identical twins.

Sequenced: PBMCs. Source of these receptors: a woman aged 18-29 years in good health.

This clonotype was detected only a few times. V gene TRBV29-1 combines with J gene TRBJ2-3; 8 positions agree with TRBD2. The J segment lost 0 bases and the V segment lost 8 bases, leaving 13 bases of the junction unmatched. Germline lookup yields CDR1 SQVTM and CDR2 ANQGSEA. The CDR3 consists of 16 residues. CDR3 nucleotide sequence: TGCAGCTCTTCTCCAGGAGCTAGCGGGAGCACAGATACGCAGTATTTT. This codes for CSSSPGASGSTDTQYF.

In regard to this clonotype: A read error may produce the germline difference seen at one junction end. The chain links TRBV2 to TRBJ2-5; 10 nucleotides match TRBD2. The germline V gene encodes CDR1 SNHLY and CDR2 FYNNEI. There are 18 residues in the CDR3. The CDR3 spells CTSSFQRGGFPLQETQYF. CDR3 coding DNA: TGTACCAGCAGTTTCCAGCGGGGGGGATTCCCTTTACAAGAGACCCAGTACTTC.

This clonotype was seen a few times. The V call is TRBV3-1, the J call TRBJ2-7; 8 bases are a match to TRBD1. The CDR3 is made up of 14 amino acids. Trimming took 11 bases from V and 3 from J; bases not matched to a gene: 12. CDR1 is LGHDT, CDR2 YNNKEL, per germline (reference sequence). The DNA for the CDR3 is TGTGCCCGAACCCCGGGACAGGCGAACTACGAGCAGTACTTC. Encoded protein: CARTPGQANYEQYF.

Many counts were recorded for this clonotype. This chain joins TRBV4-3 and TRBJ2-7, with D possibly being TRBD1 or TRBD2 (5 bases each). V lost 0 bases, J lost 0 bases, and 18 bases lay in between. This CDR3 comprises 18 residues. Germline lookup yields CDR1 LGHNA and CDR2 YSLEER. The CDR3 DNA sequence: TGCGCCAGCAGCCAAGATGCGTCCGGGGCGCTGTTCTCCTACGAGCAGTACTTC. Its protein product is CASSQDASGALFSYEQYF.

V is TRBV3-1 and J is TRBJ2-5, with 10 nucleotides matching TRBD2. The germline CDR1 and CDR2 sequences are LGHDT and YNNKEL (reference sequence). The length of the CDR3 is 14 residues. The ends lost 8 bases at V and 2 bases at J; junction bases unmatched: 5. The CDR3 DNA reads TGTGCCAGCGGGGGACTAGCGTCTCAAGAGACCCAGTACTTC. The encoded protein is CASGGLASQETQYF.

This chain uses TRBV5-1 with TRBJ2-5, with TRBD1 matching 9 bases. After removal of 3 bases from V and 2 bases from J, the junction contained 14 bases not matched to a gene. The CDR3 loop spans 18 amino acids. Germline values: CDR1 SGHRS, CDR2 YFSETQ. As DNA, the CDR3 is TGCGCCAGCAGCTCCGGGACAGGGATGGGAGGAAAACAAGAGACCCAGTACTTC. Amino acids: CASSSGTGMGGKQETQYF.

This clonotype was counted ten times or more. This chain joins TRBV7-2 and TRBJ2-7, with TRBD1 matching over 10 bases. With 5 bases clipped from V and 3 bases from J, the junction kept 7 bases outside the gene matches. In germline, CDR1 is SGHTA, CDR2 FQGNSA. The CDR3 loop spans 15 amino acids. CDR3 in amino acids: CASSLGGTGVYEQYF. DNA of the CDR3: TGTGCCAGCAGCCTAGGCGGGACAGGGGTCTACGAGCAGTACTTC.

In this sample, this clonotype turned up a few times. The chain couples TRBV6-1 to TRBJ2-7, with 7 bases aligning to TRBD1. The CDR3 has 17 amino acids. The V gene end was trimmed by 8 bases and the J gene end by 2 bases; junction bases not matched to a gene: 18. Per the germline V gene, CDR1 is MNHNS and CDR2 is SASEGT. The CDR3 loop reads CASYGARSGTVTYEQYF. CDR3 nucleotides: TGTGCCAGCTATGGGGCCAGGTCAGGGACAGTCACCTACGAGCAGTACTTC.

The chain is built from TRBV2 and TRBJ2-7; 8 bases fit TRBD1. The junction had 5 bases not matched to a gene; V was cut back by 6 bases and J by 4 bases. Germline lookup yields CDR1 SNHLY and CDR2 FYNNEI. This CDR3 region has 13 residues. The CDR3 DNA is TGTGCCAGCAGGAAGACAGGGGAGTACGAGCAGTACTTC. Translated: CASRKTGEYEQYF.

This chain uses TRBV6-1 with TRBJ1-5; unclear D gene. The ends were cut back, 8 bases at V and 4 bases at J, with 9 bases in the middle. Germline V gene sequence: CDR1 MNHNS, CDR2 SASEGT. This CDR3 comprises 12 residues. The CDR3 spells CASSGNNQPQHF. CDR3 DNA: TGTGCCAGCTCCGGGAATAATCAGCCCCAGCATTTT.

In this sample, this clonotype turned up a few times. The V and J genes are TRBV10-3 and TRBJ2-7, with unresolved D. V gave up 4 bases and J gave up 3 bases, with 10 bases separating them. This CDR3 has 13 amino acids. CDR1 is ENHRY and CDR2 is SYGVKD in the germline V gene. The CDR3 loop reads CAISVGQNYEQYF. In nucleotides, the CDR3 is TGTGCCATCAGTGTTGGGCAGAACTACGAGCAGTACTTC.

This clonotype was counted ten times or more. The chain is built from TRBV10-3 and TRBJ2-3; unclear D gene. The CDR3 length is 18 residues. The V gene lost 0 bases and the J gene lost 1 base, with 17 bases spanning the gap. From germline, CDR1 is ENHRY and CDR2 SYGVKD. CDR3 in DNA: TGTGCCATCAGTGAGTCCCACGCGACCAAGCCGGGCACAGATACGCAGTATTTT. Translating it yields CAISESHATKPGTDTQYF.

This clonotype was found many times. The chain joins TRBV6-2 or TRBV6-3 to TRBJ2-7; 10 nucleotides agree with TRBD2. The CDR3 spans 15 residues. Per germline, CDR1 MNHEY and CDR2 SVGEGT. After removal of 6 bases from V and 3 bases from J, the junction contained 8 bases not matched to a gene. The CDR3 loop reads CASSLAGAGIYEQYF. The CDR3 region has the DNA TGTGCCAGCAGCCTAGCGGGAGCGGGGATCTACGAGCAGTACTTC.

This chain joins TRBV5-1 and TRBJ2-6; 9 positions match TRBD1. This CDR3 comprises 19 residues. V gave up 3 bases and J gave up 0 bases; unmatched junction bases: 10. Germline CDR1 is SGHRS and CDR2 is YFSETQ. In nucleotides, the CDR3 is TGCGCCAGCAGCTCGCCGCAAGGGACAGGGACCTCTGGGGCCAACGTCCTGACTTTC. Translation gives CASSSPQGTGTSGANVLTF. Using reference TRBV5-1 and TRBJ2-6 for the parts outside the CDR3, the full variable domain is KAGVTQTPRYLIKTRGQQVTLSCSPISGHRSVSWYQQTPGQGLQFLFEYFSETQRNKGNFPGRFSGRQFSNSRSEMNVSTLELGDSALYLCASSSPQGTGTSGANVLTFGAGSRLTVL.